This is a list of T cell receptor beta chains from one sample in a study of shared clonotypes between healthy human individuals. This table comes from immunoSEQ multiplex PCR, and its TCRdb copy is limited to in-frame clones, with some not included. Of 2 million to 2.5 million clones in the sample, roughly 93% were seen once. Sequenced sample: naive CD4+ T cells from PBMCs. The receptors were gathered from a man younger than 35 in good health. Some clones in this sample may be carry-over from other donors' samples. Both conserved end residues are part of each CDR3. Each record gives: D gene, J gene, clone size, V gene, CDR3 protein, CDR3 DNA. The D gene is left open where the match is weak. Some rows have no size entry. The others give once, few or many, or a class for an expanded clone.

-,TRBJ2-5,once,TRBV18,CASSPGVKETQYF,TGTGCCAGCTCACCGGGGGTCAAAGAGACCCAGTACTTC
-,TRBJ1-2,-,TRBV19,CASGASRQEPTLSIGGYTF,TGTGCCAGCGGAGCGAGCCGACAGGAGCCCACCCTGAGCATTGGTGGCTACACCTTC
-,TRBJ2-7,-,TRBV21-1,CATVRQGSSYEQYF,TGTGCCACCGTACGTCAGGGGAGCTCCTACGAGCAGTACTTC
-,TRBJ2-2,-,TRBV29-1,CSVRNTGFTGELFF,TGCAGCGTCCGGAACACTGGGTTTACCGGGGAGCTGTTTTTT
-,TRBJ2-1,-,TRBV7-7,CASSPGAGSYNEQFF,TGTGCCAGCAGCCCCGGGGCGGGATCTTACAATGAGCAGTTCTTC
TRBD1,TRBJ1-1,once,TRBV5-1,CASSLRGQGLNTEAFF,TGCGCCAGCAGCTTGAGGGGACAGGGGTTGAACACTGAAGCTTTCTTT
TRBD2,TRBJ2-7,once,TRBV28,CASPPRGVGSGLAGAYEQYF,TGTGCCAGCCCGCCCCGAGGGGTTGGATCGGGACTAGCGGGGGCCTACGAGCAGTACTTC
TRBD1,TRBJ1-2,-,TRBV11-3,CASSLDRTGVGGYTF,TGTGCCAGCAGCTTAGATCGGACAGGGGTCGGCGGCTACACCTTC
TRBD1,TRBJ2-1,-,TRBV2,CASIFQGVPNEQFF,TGTGCCAGCATTTTCCAGGGGGTCCCCAATGAGCAGTTCTTC
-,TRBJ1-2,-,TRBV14,CASSPDLGVYGYTF,TGTGCCAGCAGCCCCGACCTCGGGGTTTATGGCTACACCTTC
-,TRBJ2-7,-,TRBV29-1,CSGGRGLAYEQYF,TGCAGCGGCGGCCGGGGTTTGGCCTACGAGCAGTACTTC
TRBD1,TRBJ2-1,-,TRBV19,CASSLDRGTYNEQFF,TGTGCCAGTAGTTTGGACAGGGGGACCTACAATGAGCAGTTCTTC
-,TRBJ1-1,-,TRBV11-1,CASSFEGYTEAFF,TGTGCCAGCAGCTTTGAGGGGTACACTGAAGCTTTCTTT
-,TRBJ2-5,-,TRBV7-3,CASSLTGDGQETQYF,TGTGCCAGCAGCTTAACGGGGGACGGCCAAGAGACCCAGTACTTC
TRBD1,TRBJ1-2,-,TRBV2,CASSASTGGYGYTF,TGTGCCAGCAGCGCTTCGACAGGGGGCTATGGCTACACCTTC
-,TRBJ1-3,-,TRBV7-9,CASSLTEAGTIYF,TGTGCCAGCAGCTTAACCGAGGCGGGGACCATATATTTT
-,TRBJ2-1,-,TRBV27,CASSLDSYNEQFF,TGTGCCAGCAGTTTAGATTCCTACAATGAGCAGTTCTTC
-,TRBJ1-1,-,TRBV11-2,CASSPGGRTEAFF,TGTGCCAGCAGTCCGGGGGGACGGACTGAAGCTTTCTTT
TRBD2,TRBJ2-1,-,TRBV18,CASSPLAGYEQFF,TGTGCCAGCTCACCCTTAGCGGGATACGAGCAGTTCTTC
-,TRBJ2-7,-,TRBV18,CASSPTAGTSYEQYF,TGTGCCAGCTCTCCAACCGCCGGGACCTCCTACGAGCAGTACTTC
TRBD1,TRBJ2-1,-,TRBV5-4,CASSSGTGMPNEQFF,TGTGCCAGCAGCTCCGGGACAGGGATGCCCAATGAGCAGTTCTTC
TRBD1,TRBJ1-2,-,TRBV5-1,CASSLETGHGYTF,TGCGCCAGCAGCTTGGAGACAGGGCACGGCTACACCTTC
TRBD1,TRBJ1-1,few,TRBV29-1,CSVQGVAEAFF,TGCAGCGTACAGGGGGTCGCTGAAGCTTTCTTT
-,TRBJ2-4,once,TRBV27,CASSSTDLSVRGNIQYF,TGTGCCAGCAGTTCCACGGACCTCTCTGTGCGGGGAAACATTCAGTACTTC